Below, 28 T cell receptor beta chains from the same sample are listed, as sequenced in a study of T cells in Graves' hyperthyroidism and ophthalmopathy. RNA transcripts served as the template for amplifying TCR beta CDR3 regions. Carried out on the TCR CDR3, a first-round RT-PCR used the HTBI primer set. Via MiXCR, TCRdb re-called the multiplex PCR reads, giving one row per CDR3 protein. The repertoire consists of around 600,000 distinct CDR3 sequences, with approximately 15% occurring once and the leading ten covering roughly 7%. Sequencing input: blood. These receptor sequences come from a woman aged 18-29 years with Graves' ophthalmopathy.

This clonotype has a count of ten or more. J is TRBJ2-7 and V is TRBV7-3, with D perhaps matching TRBD2 (5 bases). Germline CDR1 is SGHTA and CDR2 is FQGTGA. The CDR3 is 15 amino acids. Deletions cut 6 bases from V and 5 bases from J, with 20 bases between. CDR3 sequence reads: CASSLIPSGENEQYF. The CDR3, as DNA: TGTGCCAGCAGTTTGATACCCTCTGGGGAGAACGAGCAGTACTTC.

The V call is TRBV19, the J call TRBJ2-7, with D uncertain. V lost 6 bases and J 2 bases, leaving 11 bases between the germline ends. Germline V CDR1 and CDR2: LNHDA, SQIVND (reference sequence). The CDR3 extends over 13 amino acids. The CDR3 is CASRASNTYEQYF. The CDR3 coding sequence is TGTGCCAGTAGGGCCTCCAACACCTACGAGCAGTACTTC.

This clonotype was detected once. The genes are TRBV19 and TRBJ1-6, with no clear D. With 0 bases removed from V and 9 bases from J, the gap between germline ends came to 12 bases. The CDR3 spans 15 residues. Germline CDR1 LNHDA, CDR2 SQIVND (reference sequence). DNA of the CDR3: TGTGCCAGTAGTATAGATGCAATCCGGGTTTCACCCCTCCACTTT. Amino acids: CASSIDAIRVSPLHF.

Many counts were recorded for this clonotype. The chain combines TRBV5-1 with TRBJ2-7; tentatively, D is TRBD1 (6 bases). The CDR3 consists of 15 residues. Trimming left V 1 base short and J 5 bases short, with 16 bases between. Looked up from germline, CDR1 is SGHRS and CDR2 is YFSETQ. The CDR3 DNA follows: TGCGCCAGCAGCTTGAATCCAGGGGCGGCGGACGAGCAGTACTTC. Protein sequence: CASSLNPGAADEQYF.

This clonotype was counted only a few times. This chain links TRBV19 with TRBJ2-3; 9 positions agree with TRBD1. Germline-derived CDR1 and CDR2 are LNHDA and SQIVND (reference sequence). The CDR3 has 14 amino acids. V lost 6 bases and J lost 4; bases outside the gene matches: 5. The CDR3 reads CASRPGTGSDTQYF. The CDR3 DNA reads as TGTGCCAGTAGACCCGGGACAGGGTCAGATACGCAGTATTTT.

As for this clonotype: A much larger clone lies one base from this, so it may be a read error. The gene calls are TRBV7-9 and TRBJ2-1; possible D gene TRBD1, 5 bases. The CDR3 covers 13 residues. V was pared by 5 bases and J by 7 bases, with 12 bases between. Germline V gene sequence: CDR1 SEHNR, CDR2 FQNEAQ (reference sequence). Here the CDR3 DNA reads TGTGCCAGCAGCCTAGGGGCGGTAAATGAGCAGTTCTTC. It codes for CASSLGAVNEQFF.

This clonotype was counted between two and nine times. The genes are TRBV7-2 and TRBJ1-2; tentatively, D is TRBD1 (5 bases). This CDR3 contains 16 residues. Germline loops: CDR1 SGHTA, CDR2 FQGNSA. The germline V and J ends were trimmed by 0 bases and 0 bases, with 11 bases remaining between them. The CDR3 nucleotides are TGTGCCAGCAGCTTAGCGGGGGGGGTAGCTAACTATGGCTACACCTTC. Amino acids: CASSLAGGVANYGYTF.

At least ten counts were recorded for this clonotype. This rearrangement joins TRBV7-8 to TRBJ1-1; D uncertain. The germline CDR1 and CDR2 sequences are SGHVS and FQNEAQ. Trimming stripped 5 bases from V and 2 bases from J, with 18 bases between. This CDR3 region has 16 residues. CDR3 in amino acids: CASSPIQEGDNTEAFF. The CDR3 DNA follows: TGTGCCAGCAGCCCTATCCAGGAGGGTGACAACACTGAAGCTTTCTTT.

This clonotype was counted ten times or more. V and J are TRBV30 and TRBJ2-7; D remains unclear. The CDR3 covers 13 residues. V lost 2 bases and J lost 6, with 14 bases in between. Per germline, CDR1 GTSNPN and CDR2 SVGIG (reference sequence). The CDR3 loop is CAWSRTSPGEQYF. The CDR3 DNA sequence: TGTGCCTGGAGTCGCACATCACCGGGCGAGCAGTACTTC.

This clonotype was found many times. The chain combines TRBV15 with TRBJ1-5, with 8 bases identical to TRBD1. Germline V gene data show CDR1 as LNHNV and CDR2 as YYDKDF (reference sequence). With 0 bases clipped from V and 5 bases from J, the junction kept 3 bases outside the gene matches. This CDR3 spans 15 amino acids. The CDR3 DNA follows: TGTGCCACCAGCAGAGAGGACAGGGAGGATCAGCCCCAGCATTTT. Its protein is CATSREDREDQPQHF.

This clonotype was counted only a few times. This chain uses TRBV7-8 with TRBJ2-5; D possibly corresponds to TRBD2 (6 bases). The CDR3 has 16 residues. With 5 bases removed from V and 2 bases from J, the gap between germline ends came to 18 bases. The V gene's germline CDR1 is SGHVS and CDR2 FQNEAQ. DNA for the CDR3: TGTGCCAGCAGCCCGGGAGTAGGAAAGCCGCAAGAGACCCAGTACTTC. Encoded protein: CASSPGVGKPQETQYF.

The chain carries TRBV5-1 and TRBJ2-7; 10 bases match TRBD2. The V and J ends lost 0 bases and 6 bases, in that order; junction bases with no gene match: 6. The CDR3 loop spans 15 amino acids. Germline V CDR1 and CDR2: SGHRS, YFSETQ. CDR3 sequence reads: CASSLGPAGGPEQYF. DNA for the CDR3: TGCGCCAGCAGCTTGGGGCCAGCGGGAGGGCCCGAGCAGTACTTC.

The genes are TRBV7-9 and TRBJ2-1; a possible D gene is TRBD2 (6 bases). In germline, CDR1 is SEHNR, CDR2 FQNEAQ (reference sequence). V was clipped by 5 bases and J by 2 bases, with 13 bases between them. CDR3 length: 15 amino acids. This CDR3 reads CASSVGREPYNEQFF. CDR3 nucleotides: TGTGCCAGCAGCGTAGGGCGGGAACCCTACAATGAGCAGTTCTTC.

The gene calls are TRBV19 and TRBJ2-7; TRBD2 agrees at 7 bases. CDR1 is LNHDA and CDR2 is SQIVND in the germline V gene (reference sequence). The CDR3 runs 14 residues. V trimming: 6 bases; J trimming: 6 bases; junction bases outside the gene matches: 11. For the CDR3, the DNA is TGTGCCAGTAGACCTCAGGGAGGGCCGGGCGAGCAGTACTTC. This gives the protein CASRPQGGPGEQYF.

This clonotype came up many times. The genes are TRBV2 and TRBJ2-1; D gene uncertain. The CDR3 is 13 amino acids. V lost 4 bases to trimming and J lost 2 bases, with 6 bases between them. Germline V gives CDR1 SNHLY, CDR2 FYNNEI. CDR3 sequence reads: CASSVPTYNEQFF. The DNA of the CDR3 is TGTGCCAGCAGTGTCCCCACCTACAATGAGCAGTTCTTC.

This clonotype occurred many times. The rearrangement joins TRBV10-3 to TRBJ2-1; 8 bases line up with TRBD2. The CDR3 spans 17 residues. V gave up 0 bases and J gave up 6 bases; unmatched junction bases: 10. Per the germline V gene, CDR1 is ENHRY and CDR2 is SYGVKD. CDR3 sequence (DNA): TGTGCCATCAGTGAGTCGTACGGCGGGAGGAACGGCAATGAGCAGTTCTTC. As protein: CAISESYGGRNGNEQFF.

This clonotype was seen only a few times. This CDR3 reads CAIRSGTGLTSGTGELFF. CDR3 sequence (DNA): TGTGCCATCAGGTCCGGGACAGGACTAACCTCGGGCACCGGGGAGCTGTTTTTT. The rearrangement joins TRBV10-3 to TRBJ2-2; 8 bases agree with TRBD1. The CDR3 is made up of 18 amino acids. Germline loops: CDR1 ENHRY, CDR2 SYGVKD. With 6 bases clipped from V and 4 bases from J, the junction kept 16 bases outside the gene matches.

The rearrangement links TRBV30 to TRBJ1-4; TRBD1 might be the D (5 bases). Trimming left V 5 bases short and J 3 bases short, with 13 bases between. The CDR3 has 14 amino acids. Germline V gene sequence: CDR1 GTSNPN, CDR2 SVGIG (reference sequence). The CDR3: CAWSKGFPNEKLFF. Written as DNA, the CDR3 is TGTGCCTGGTCTAAGGGGTTCCCTAATGAAAAACTGTTTTTT.

With regard to this clonotype: An end of the junction does not agree with germline; a read error may underlie this. V gene TRBV3-1 combines with J gene TRBJ1-1; D call uncertain. The germline gives CDR1 LGHDT, CDR2 YNNKEL (reference sequence). The CDR3 covers 14 residues. The CDR3, as DNA: TGTGCCAGCAGCCAAGGAACCCTGAACACTGGAGCTTTCTTT. Its translation is CASSQGTLNTGAFF.

At least ten counts were recorded for this clonotype. This chain uses TRBV12-3 or TRBV12-4 with TRBJ2-1; a weak D match, TRBD2 (5 bases). The V and J ends lost 3 bases and 6 bases respectively, with 12 bases between them. This CDR3 has 14 residues. CDR3 sequence (DNA): TGTGCCAGCAGTTTCCAGCGGCCGCTCAATGAGCAGTTCTTC. Translating gives CASSFQRPLNEQFF.

This clonotype was observed a few times. This chain uses TRBV5-1 with TRBJ2-1, with D hard to call. The V end lost 0 bases, the J end lost 5 bases, and 9 bases lay between the germline ends. The CDR3 spans 14 residues. Germline V lookup: CDR1 SGHRS, CDR2 YFSETQ. The DNA of the CDR3 is TGCGCCAGCAGCTTGGGTTCAGAGAACAATGAGCAGTTCTTC. This translates into CASSLGSENNEQFF.

This clonotype was found many times. The V and J genes are TRBV11-3 and TRBJ2-1, with 7 bases lining up with TRBD2. CDR1 and CDR2 from the germline V gene are SGHNT and YENEEA. J was trimmed by 5 bases and V by 4 bases; bases with no gene match: 8. The CDR3 covers 15 residues. CDR3 region: CASSSGGTKHNEQFF. CDR3 nucleotide sequence: TGTGCCAGCAGCTCCGGCGGGACTAAACACAATGAGCAGTTCTTC.

This clonotype was recorded at least ten times. V is TRBV30 and J is TRBJ1-1; tentatively, D is TRBD1 (5 bases). The V gene lost 4 bases and the J gene lost 1 base, with 10 bases spanning the gap. Germline values: CDR1 GTSNPN, CDR2 SVGIG (reference sequence). The length of the CDR3 is 13 residues. CDR3 bases: TGTGCCTGGACTGAACAGGAGAACACTGAAGCTTTCTTT. It specifies CAWTEQENTEAFF.

This clonotype was seen a few times. This chain uses TRBV29-1 with TRBJ2-1, with D possibly matching TRBD1 (6 bases). The V end lost 8 bases, the J end lost 5 bases, and 16 bases lay between the germline ends. From germline, CDR1 is SQVTM and CDR2 ANQGSEA. The CDR3 has 13 amino acids. The DNA for the CDR3 is TGCAGCTTATACCCGGCAGGGGACAATGAGCAGTTCTTC. Residues: CSLYPAGDNEQFF.

This clonotype was observed at least ten times. J is TRBJ2-1 and V is TRBV20-1, with D perhaps matching TRBD2 (6 bases). The CDR3 sequence is 14 residues long. V was shortened by 6 bases and J by 2 bases, with 14 bases between the two germline ends. CDR1 and CDR2 (germline): DFQATT, SNEGSKA (reference sequence). The CDR3 region has the DNA TGCAGTGCCCTTGCGGGACTGGCCTACAATGAGCAGTTCTTC. Translation gives CSALAGLAYNEQFF.

This clonotype has ten or more counts. The CDR3 sequence is CASSYWGGGYNEQFF. For the CDR3, the DNA is TGTGCCAGCAGCTACTGGGGGGGAGGCTACAATGAGCAGTTCTTC. This chain joins TRBV7-3 and TRBJ2-1, with 7 positions matching TRBD2. This CDR3 is 15 amino acids long. J gave up 3 bases and V 4 bases, and 6 bases lay outside the gene matches. CDR1 and CDR2 from the germline V gene are SGHTA and FQGTGA.

This clonotype was counted only a few times. The chain links TRBV12-3 or TRBV12-4 to TRBJ2-1; perhaps TRBD1 as D (5 bases). The ends were cut back, 5 bases at V and 6 bases at J, with 14 bases in the middle. The CDR3 has 14 amino acids. For the CDR3, the DNA is TGTGCCAGCAGTGGTCTGCTAGGGGTCAATGAGCAGTTCTTC. This codes for CASSGLLGVNEQFF.

This clonotype was found many times. The rearrangement uses TRBV20-1 and TRBJ1-1; D possibly corresponds to TRBD1 (6 bases). V dropped 2 bases and J dropped 0 bases, with 13 bases sitting between them. CDR1 is DFQATT, CDR2 SNEGSKA, per germline (reference sequence). CDR3 length equals 15 residues. DNA for the CDR3: TGCAGTGCTAGAAGTGGGGGCCCCCTGAACACTGAAGCTTTCTTT. Residues: CSARSGGPLNTEAFF.